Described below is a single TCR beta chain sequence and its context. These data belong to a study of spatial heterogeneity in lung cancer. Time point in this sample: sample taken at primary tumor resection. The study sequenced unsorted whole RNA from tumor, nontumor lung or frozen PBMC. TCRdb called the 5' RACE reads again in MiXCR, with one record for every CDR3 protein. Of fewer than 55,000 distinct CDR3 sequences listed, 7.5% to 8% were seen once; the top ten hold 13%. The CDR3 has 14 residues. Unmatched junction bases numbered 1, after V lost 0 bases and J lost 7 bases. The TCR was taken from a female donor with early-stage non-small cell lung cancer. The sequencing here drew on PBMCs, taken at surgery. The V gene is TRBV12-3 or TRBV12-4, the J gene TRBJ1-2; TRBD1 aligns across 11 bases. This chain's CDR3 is CASSLAGTGGGYTF. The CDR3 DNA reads TGTGCCAGCAGTTTAGCGGGGACAGGGGGTGGCTACACCTTC.